The rows below give T cell receptor beta chains drawn from one sample of a study of CD8+ T cells in alopecia areata. Here immunoSEQ multiplex PCR was the method, and the copy in TCRdb shows in-frame clones only, minus some. The repertoire holds around 190,000 clones, with 45% to 65% as singletons. The sample consisted of CD4+ T cells sorted from blood, taken at week 4, from a patient treated with tofacitinib. These receptors originate from a human donor with alopecia areata. CDR3s leave out the opening cysteine and the closing phenylalanine or tryptophan. Clone size is given for some rows only: seen once, a few or many times, or a class if the clone is expanded.

J	V	size	CDR3
TRBJ1-2	TRBV18	NA	ASSPTANYGYT
TRBJ2-7	TRBV7-9	NA	ASSIRSIQGYEQY
TRBJ1-1	TRBV27	once	ASSLRGKASEAF
TRBJ2-1	TRBV5-1	few	ASSKRSGLLGNEQF
TRBJ2-1	TRBV6-1	once	ASSPRWTDYNEQF
TRBJ2-2	TRBV2	NA	ASTKYGLGNTGELF
TRBJ1-1	TRBV30	NA	AWSVVGGVPEAF
TRBJ2-2	TRBV10-3	NA	AISESLNTGELF
TRBJ1-1	TRBV5-4	once	ASSLGRANTEAF
TRBJ1-5	TRBV6-6	few	ASSYSSQNQPQH
TRBJ1-4	TRBV7-2	NA	ASSFGQGIRKLF
TRBJ2-7	TRBV5-1	few	ASSLDSGSYEQY
TRBJ1-1	TRBV7-2	NA	ASSSGQNTEAF
TRBJ2-1	TRBV10-3	NA	AISEMAGKGNEQF
TRBJ2-6	TRBV7-2	NA	ASTRDSSGANVLT
TRBJ1-3	TRBV29-1	NA	SVYLHQAGNTIY
TRBJ2-1	TRBV25-1	few	ASSGDNYNEQF
TRBJ2-4	TRBV11-2	few	ASTGQLKNIQY
TRBJ2-3	TRBV7-8	few	ASSSTRDTQY
TRBJ2-5	TRBV11-2	many	ASSLARDTNQY
TRBJ2-5	TRBV2	NA	ASSEETGWETQY
TRBJ2-2	TRBV13	NA	ASSSGMTGELF
TRBJ2-2	TRBV30	NA	AWRGTSGNTGELF
TRBJ2-5	TRBV2	NA	ASRLTSPQY
TRBJ1-1	TRBV7-9	NA	ASNWGTKNTEAF
TRBJ2-3	TRBV15	NA	ATSRAAARQDTQY
TRBJ2-2	TRBV28	NA	ASSSRGRLSGELF
TRBJ1-5	TRBV30	NA	AWSVGVNQPQH
TRBJ1-1	TRBV29-1	NA	SVGTSEAF
TRBJ2-7	TRBV7-9	NA	ASSLAVGTGTYEQY
TRBJ2-4	TRBV14	few	ASSPAARAGRNIQY
TRBJ2-5	TRBV30	NA	AWSRPDRQETQY
TRBJ2-7	TRBV5-4	NA	ASSSKQGRPSEQY
TRBJ2-3	TRBV27	NA	ASCLNGPKQDTQY
TRBJ1-1	TRBV25-1	NA	ATHRGAEAF
TRBJ2-5	TRBV7-9	many	ASSLQETQY
TRBJ2-3	TRBV30	NA	AWDSGGRNTQY
TRBJ1-1	TRBV19	NA	ASSTRDRVNTEAF
TRBJ2-4	TRBV29-1	NA	SVGREDHQY
TRBJ2-2	TRBV19	NA	ASRRGQGTGELF
TRBJ2-1	TRBV9	NA	ASSARTSGDQF
TRBJ2-7	TRBV27	NA	ASSRRLAGGPYEQY
TRBJ1-5	TRBV30	NA	AWSGGRNQPQH
TRBJ1-2	TRBV18	NA	ASSPGDGYT
TRBJ1-1	TRBV29-1	few	SVDSLRPPGEAF
TRBJ1-5	TRBV27	NA	ASSPHGQPQH
TRBJ2-1	TRBV5-1	NA	ASSPSGLTRGEEF
TRBJ2-7	TRBV10-3	NA	ATSAASYEQY
TRBJ1-1	TRBV4-1	once	ASSQTTGMNTEAF
TRBJ2-5	TRBV18	NA	ASSPVVQETQY
TRBJ2-1	TRBV30	once	AATSYNEQF
TRBJ2-7	TRBV5-1	NA	ASSLAAGDLSYEQY